The subject of this entry is one TCR beta chain. This entry is derived from a study of technical replicates of blood from several donors. TCRdb's table, derived via immunoSEQ multiplex PCR, lists solely in-frame clones and lacks some. The sample has some 75,000 clones; roughly 96% are singletons. Germline loops: CDR1 SGHNT, CDR2 YYREEE (reference sequence). The junction had 7 bases not matched to a gene; V was cut back by 4 bases and J by 8 bases. This CDR3 has 14 residues. Specimen: T cells isolated from PBMCs. The source of this sequence is a human donor in good health. This sequence joins TRBV5-4 and TRBJ2-1; the match to TRBD2 covers 9 bases. The CDR3 DNA follows: TGTGCCAGCAGCCTGGGACTAGCTGGTGATGAGCAGTTCTTC. Encoded protein: CASSLGLAGDEQFF.